This T cell receptor beta chain was captured by sequencing in a study of cytomegalovirus exposure and HLA in healthy donors. The study's findings and limits: Most of the TCR beta V segments (in an earlier analysis) were productive either about 87% or about 30% of the time.

Concerning this clone itself: As yet, its antigen is unknown.

The V segment lost 3 bases and the J segment 0 bases; nucleotides outside the gene matches: 6. The V gene's germline CDR1 is GTSNPN and CDR2 SVGIG (reference sequence). This CDR3 region has 15 residues. 60 Vbeta and 13 Jbeta primers were used in PCR. Only in-frame clones appear in the TCRdb table, and some are missing; sequencing was by immunoSEQ multiplex PCR. The data hold approximately 170,000 clones, with around 73% observed a single time. The receptor was derived from a young woman in good health and CMV-seropositive. Sequencing used PBMCs. The chain recombines TRBV30 with TRBJ2-3; 7 bases match TRBD2. The CDR3 region is CAWRFPSGSTDTQYF. The CDR3 nucleotides read TGTGCCTGGAGATTTCCTAGCGGTAGCACAGATACGCAGTATTTT.